The entry below gives a single TCR beta chain sequence along with its context. Its antigen remains unknown. Trimming stripped 1 base from V and 0 bases from J, with 10 bases between. This CDR3 contains 15 residues. Germline loops: CDR1 SGHRS, CDR2 YFSETQ. The entry originates in a study of beta chain features in type 1 diabetes. The study, taken as a whole, reports: Equally in patients and controls, PCR might preferentially amplify shorter templates. The study found moderately but significantly shorter TCRB CDR3s in all four CD4+ subsets of Type 1 diabetes patients. Researchers reported that naive, central memory and Treg TCRB repertoires appeared more similar in patients than in healthy donors.

Sequenced material consisted of expressed TCRB transcripts (all of the isolated RNA was reverse transcribed). Deep immunoSEQ sequencing covered naive, central memory and regulatory T cell samples. TCRdb's copy holds only in-frame clones and misses some; the assay was immunoSEQ multiplex PCR. The sample shows about 280,000 clones, 15% of them seen only once. Sequenced: naive CD4+ T cells from blood. The TCR sequence derives from a man aged 18 to 30 with type 1 diabetes. The chain employs TRBV5-1 and TRBJ1-1; maybe TRBD1 (6 bases). The CDR3 loop is CASSLQGTMNTEAFF. In DNA, the CDR3 is TGCGCCAGCAGCTTGCAGGGGACCATGAACACTGAAGCTTTCTTT.